The clone carrying this T cell receptor beta chain was seen more than once but under ten times. Its antigen remains unknown. The CDR3 covers 16 residues. Germline-derived CDR1 and CDR2 are LNHDA and SQIVND (reference sequence). V lost 5 bases, J lost 1 base, and 10 bases stayed unmatched. The data were taken from a study of shared clonotypes between healthy human individuals. Study background: The donor pool was made up of two women and a few men aged 18 to 49. General study results and limits: The four-donor shared clonotypes exceeded non-shared clonotypes in generation probability, with non-shared ones scoring lower.

Per sorted-subset replicate PCR, input was 200 to 250 ng DNA, representing 30,000 or so T cell genomes. TCRdb's table, derived via immunoSEQ multiplex PCR, lists solely in-frame clones and lacks some. The table includes fewer than 1.4 million clones, approximately 80% detected once. The sequence derives from a man between 18 and 29 years old in good health. Some clones in this sample may be carry-over from other donors' samples. Source material: memory CD4+ T cells from PBMCs. The subset here: CD45RA-negative fraction. This chain uses TRBV19 with TRBJ1-1; 7 nucleotides align to TRBD1. The CDR3 here is CASSVLRGRGNTEAFF. CDR3 DNA: TGTGCCAGTAGTGTCCTAAGGGGGCGAGGGAACACTGAAGCTTTCTTT.